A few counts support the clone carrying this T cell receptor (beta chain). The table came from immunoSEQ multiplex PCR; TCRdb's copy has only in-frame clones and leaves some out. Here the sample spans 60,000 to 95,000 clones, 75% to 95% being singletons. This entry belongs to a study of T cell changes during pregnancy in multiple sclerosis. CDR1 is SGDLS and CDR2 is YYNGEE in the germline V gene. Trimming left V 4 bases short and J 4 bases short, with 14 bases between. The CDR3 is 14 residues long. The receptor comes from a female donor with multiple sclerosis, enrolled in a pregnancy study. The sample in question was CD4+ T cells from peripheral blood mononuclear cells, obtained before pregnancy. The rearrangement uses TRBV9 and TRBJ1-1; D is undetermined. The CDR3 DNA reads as TGTGCCAGCAGCCCCTCCCCCTCCAGCACTGAAGCTTTCTTT. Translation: CASSPSPSSTEAFF.